A single sample is the source of the 4 T cell receptor beta chains below, sequenced in a study of blood T cell repertoires in COVID-19. Method: immunoSEQ multiplex PCR; TCRdb's copy keeps in-frame clones and lacks some. The sample contains 400,000 to 450,000 clones, approximately 88% of which appear only once. The specimen sequenced was peripheral blood. The source is a woman between 45 and 65 years old with COVID-19, enrolled during active disease.

CDR3 sequence reads: CASSLVPRPDQPQHF. Here the CDR3 DNA reads TGTGCCAGCAGCTTAGTCCCCAGGCCCGATCAGCCCCAGCATTTT. This chain links TRBV7-8 with TRBJ1-5; D remains ambiguous. CDR3 length: 15 amino acids. The V end lost 1 base, the J end lost 5 bases, and 12 bases lay between the germline ends. Germline V gene data show CDR1 as SGHVS and CDR2 as FQNEAQ.

This chain connects TRBV5-4 to TRBJ2-3; TRBD2 agrees at 14 bases. Germline lookup yields CDR1 SGHNT and CDR2 YYREEE (reference sequence). The J segment lost 7 bases and the V segment lost 5 bases, leaving 12 bases of the junction unmatched. The CDR3 length is 17 residues. The CDR3 sequence is CASRVGLAGGPGHTQYF. CDR3 nucleotide sequence: TGTGCCAGCAGGGTTGGACTAGCGGGGGGACCGGGGCATACGCAGTATTTT.

This rearrangement joins TRBV4-1 to TRBJ2-2; possibly TRBD1 for D (5 bases). The germline gives CDR1 MGHRA, CDR2 YSYEKL. The CDR3 totals 19 residues. The germline V and J ends were trimmed by 0 bases and 6 bases, with 23 bases remaining between them. The CDR3 DNA sequence: TGCGCCAGCAGCCAAGAGTCGGTCAGGGAATCGGGTAACCCCGGGGAGCTGTTTTTT. Translated, it gives CASSQESVRESGNPGELFF.

As for this clone: The same CDR3 is also encoded by other DNA sequences in this sample. This sequence joins TRBV5-1 and TRBJ2-3; TRBD2 aligns across 8 bases. From germline, CDR1 is SGHRS and CDR2 YFSETQ. CDR3 size: 16 residues. Unmatched junction bases numbered 8, after V lost 3 bases and J lost 2 bases. The CDR3 is CASSSGGSGATDTQYF. In DNA form, the CDR3 reads TGCGCCAGCAGCTCTGGTGGTAGCGGGGCCACAGATACGCAGTATTTT.